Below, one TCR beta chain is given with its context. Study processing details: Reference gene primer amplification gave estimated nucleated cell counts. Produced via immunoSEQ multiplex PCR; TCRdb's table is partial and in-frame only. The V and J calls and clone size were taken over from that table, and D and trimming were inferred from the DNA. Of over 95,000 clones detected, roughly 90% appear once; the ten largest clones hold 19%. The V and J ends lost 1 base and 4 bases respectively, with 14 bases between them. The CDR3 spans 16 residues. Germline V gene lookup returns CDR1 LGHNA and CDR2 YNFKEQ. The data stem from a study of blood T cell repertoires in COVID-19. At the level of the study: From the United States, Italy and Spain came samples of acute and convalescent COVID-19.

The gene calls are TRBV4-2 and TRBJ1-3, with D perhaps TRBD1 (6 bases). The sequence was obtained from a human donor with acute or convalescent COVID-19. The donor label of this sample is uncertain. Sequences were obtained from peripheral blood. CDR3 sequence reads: CASSQVEQTGGNTIYF. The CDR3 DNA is TGTGCCAGCAGCCAAGTTGAGCAGACAGGAGGAAACACCATATATTTT.